One and the same sample provided the 19 T cell receptor beta chains below, sequenced in a study of shared clonotypes between healthy human individuals. The data were produced by immunoSEQ multiplex PCR, yet TCRdb's version contains in-frame clones alone and is incomplete. The sample includes over a million clones, roughly 98.5% of them seen just once. Material: naive CD4+ T cells sorted from blood. This sample's subset: CD45RA+ positively selected. These receptors all come from a man aged 25-45 years in good health.

The chain couples TRBV25-1 to TRBJ2-3; tentative D call: TRBD2 (5 bases). Germline V gene lookup returns CDR1 MGHDK and CDR2 SYGVNS. With 3 bases removed from V and 5 bases from J, the gap between germline ends came to 9 bases. CDR3 length: 13 residues. The CDR3 here is CASSDGNRDTQYF. The CDR3, as DNA: TGTGCCAGCAGTGACGGGAACAGAGATACGCAGTATTTT.

The chain has TRBV18 and TRBJ2-7, with a weak D call TRBD2 (6 bases). The CDR3 is 15 amino acids. The germline gives CDR1 KGHSH, CDR2 LQKENI. V lost 3 bases to trimming and J lost 3 bases, with 15 bases between them. CDR3 protein: CASSPVADPLYEQYF. The CDR3 nucleotides are TGTGCCAGCTCACCCGTAGCGGATCCCCTCTACGAGCAGTACTTC. The full variable domain, in which reference TRBV18 and TRBJ2-7 provide the parts outside the CDR3, is NAGVMQNPRHLVRRRGQEARLRCSPMKGHSHVYWYRQLPEEGLKFMVYLQKENIIDESGMPKERFSAEFPKEGPSILRIQQVVRGDSAAYFCASSPVADPLYEQYFGPGTRLTVT.

J is TRBJ2-3 and V is TRBV7-9; 12 positions match TRBD2. The V gene end was trimmed by 6 bases and the J gene end by 2 bases; junction bases not matched to a gene: 9. Germline loops: CDR1 SEHNR, CDR2 FQNEAQ (reference sequence). The CDR3 is 17 amino acids. The CDR3 spells CASSHYGLAGYTDTQYF. The DNA for the CDR3 is TGTGCCAGCAGTCATTACGGACTAGCGGGATACACAGATACGCAGTATTTT. The full variable domain, rest sourced from reference TRBV7-9 and TRBJ2-3, is DTGVSQNPRHKITKRGQNVTFRCDPISEHNRLYWYRQTLGQGPEFLTYFQNEAQLEKSRLLSDRFSAERPKGSFSTLEIQRTEQGDSAMYLCASSHYGLAGYTDTQYFGPGTRLTVL.

This clone was observed once. This sequence joins TRBV5-1 and TRBJ1-4, with a weak D call TRBD1 (5 bases). Trimming took 2 bases from V and 3 from J, leaving 11 bases between them. Germline CDR1 reads SGHRS; CDR2 reads YFSETQ. The CDR3 sequence is 15 residues long. The CDR3 bases are TGCGCCAGCAGCTTCCGGGGCTGGGCTAATGAAAAACTGTTTTTT. The encoded protein is CASSFRGWANEKLFF.

This chain joins TRBV5-4 and TRBJ2-3, with 8 bases matching TRBD2. Germline V gene sequence: CDR1 SGHNT, CDR2 YYREEE (reference sequence). The CDR3 is made up of 14 amino acids. V trimming: 6 bases; J trimming: 4 bases; junction bases outside the gene matches: 7. The CDR3 bases are TGTGCCAGCACCGCCGGACTAGCCCCAGATACGCAGTATTTT. Its protein product is CASTAGLAPDTQYF.

This clone occurred once. This chain uses TRBV5-4 with TRBJ2-5; a weak D match, TRBD1 (6 bases). The CDR3 has 13 residues. With 1 base removed from V and 7 bases from J, the gap between germline ends came to 11 bases. The germline V gene encodes CDR1 SGHNT and CDR2 YYREEE (reference sequence). The chain's CDR3 is CASSLNREATQYF. The CDR3 region has the DNA TGTGCCAGCAGCTTGAACAGGGAAGCGACCCAGTACTTC.

This clone is a singleton in its sample. V usage is TRBV5-5 and J usage is TRBJ1-1; the D gene is possibly TRBD1 (6 bases). The CDR3 consists of 15 residues. Trimming took off 7 bases at V and 0 bases at J, with 16 bases between the two ends. The germline V gene has CDR1 SGHKS and CDR2 YYEKEE (reference sequence). DNA for the CDR3: TGTGCCAGCGCCCCAGGGGCCTATGTGAACACTGAAGCTTTCTTT. It codes for CASAPGAYVNTEAFF.

Concerning this clone itself: Germline and junction disagree at one end, which may indicate a read error. The chain uses TRBV7-7 and TRBJ2-1, with 9 bases identical to TRBD1. Germline V CDR1 and CDR2: SSHAT, FNYEAQ (reference sequence). The CDR3 sequence is 14 residues long. The chain's CDR3 is CASSPWDRVGEQFF. CDR3 DNA sequence: TGTGCTAGCAGCCCCTGGGACAGGGTCGGTGAGCAGTTCTTC.

The chain joins TRBV7-2 to TRBJ2-5; no reliable D call. This CDR3 is built from 14 residues. Trimming pared 0 bases from V and 2 bases from J, leaving 7 bases between. The germline V gene has CDR1 SGHTA and CDR2 FQGNSA. CDR3 DNA: TGTGCCAGCAGCTTAGCGCTCAGGCAAGAGACCCAGTACTTC. It specifies CASSLALRQETQYF.

The chain employs TRBV27 and TRBJ2-7; D is undetermined. The V and J ends lost 3 bases and 5 bases respectively, with 17 bases between them. CDR3 size: 15 residues. The germline gives CDR1 MNHEY, CDR2 SMNVEV (reference sequence). In nucleotides, the CDR3 is TGTGCCAGCAGTTTCGCCGAAACAGTCAGCCACGAGCAGTACTTC. Translated: CASSFAETVSHEQYF.

The chain uses TRBV5-1 and TRBJ2-1, with TRBD2 identical over 10 bases. Germline V gene sequence: CDR1 SGHRS, CDR2 YFSETQ. This CDR3 has 16 residues. V was pared by 5 bases and J by 2 bases, with 7 bases of the junction left unmatched. CDR3 bases: TGCGCCAGCAGATCTAGCGGGAGTGCGGCCTACAATGAGCAGTTCTTC. Translated: CASRSSGSAAYNEQFF.

V is TRBV9 and J is TRBJ2-1, with 9 bases aligning to TRBD2. CDR1 is SGDLS, CDR2 YYNGEE, per germline. Trimming took 2 bases from V and 7 from J; bases not matched to a gene: 7. This CDR3 region has 15 residues. The CDR3 reads CASSVASGIWNEQFF. The DNA of the CDR3 is TGTGCCAGCAGCGTTGCTAGCGGGATTTGGAATGAGCAGTTCTTC. The full variable domain, with the rest looked up from reference TRBV9 and TRBJ2-1, is DSGVTQTPKHLITATGQRVTLRCSPRSGDLSVYWYQQSLDQGLQFLIQYYNGEERAKGNILERFSAQQFPDLHSELNLSSLELGDSALYFCASSVASGIWNEQFFGPGTRLTVL.

The chain uses TRBV7-2 and TRBJ1-1; maybe TRBD1 (5 bases). Trimming removed 2 bases at V and 0 bases at J, with 19 bases between. The CDR3 sequence is 18 residues long. The germline V gene has CDR1 SGHTA and CDR2 FQGNSA. Here the CDR3 reads CASSLNARVGGMNTEAFF. The CDR3 bases are TGTGCCAGCAGCTTAAACGCCCGAGTGGGGGGAATGAACACTGAAGCTTTCTTT. Full variable domain (missing parts from reference TRBV7-2 and TRBJ1-1): GAGVSQSPSNKVTEKGKDVELRCDPISGHTALYWYRQSLGQGLEFLIYFQGNSAPDKSGLPSDRFSAERTGGSVSTLTIQRTQQEDSAVYLCASSLNARVGGMNTEAFFGQGTRLTVV.

CDR3 loop: CASSFYTSGSTRTDTQYF. The DNA for the CDR3 is TGTGCCAGCAGTTTTTATACTAGCGGGAGCACTCGCACAGATACGCAGTATTTT. The chain couples TRBV28 to TRBJ2-3; 11 positions agree with TRBD2. CDR1 and CDR2 from the germline V gene are MDHEN and SYDVKM. V lost 3 bases and J lost 1; bases outside the gene matches: 9. This CDR3 is 18 amino acids long.

The J gene is TRBJ2-7, the V gene TRBV6-1; TRBD2 might be the D (5 bases). This CDR3 has 12 residues. V was cut by 6 bases and J by 4 bases, with 10 bases left in between. The V gene's germline CDR1 is MNHNS and CDR2 SASEGT. CDR3 residues: CASRRERYEQYF. The CDR3 nucleotides are TGTGCCAGCAGGAGGGAAAGATACGAGCAGTACTTC.

The chain couples TRBV2 to TRBJ1-1; 7 nucleotides align to TRBD1. The CDR3 covers 13 residues. V lost 6 bases, J lost 3 bases, and 4 bases stayed unmatched. The germline CDR1 and CDR2 sequences are SNHLY and FYNNEI. The CDR3 protein is CASRQGSHTEAFF. The CDR3 DNA sequence: TGTGCCAGCAGACAGGGGTCGCACACTGAAGCTTTCTTT. The complete variable domain, with remaining parts taken from reference TRBV2 and TRBJ1-1, reads EPEVTQTPSHQVTQMGQEVILRCVPISNHLYFYWYRQILGQKVEFLVSFYNNEISEKSEIFDDQFSVERPDGSNFTLKIRSTKLEDSAMYFCASRQGSHTEAFFGQGTRLTVV.

The gene calls are TRBV29-1 and TRBJ2-5, with 9 bases that match TRBD1. Looked up from germline, CDR1 is SQVTM and CDR2 is ANQGSEA. The CDR3 runs 13 residues. The V segment lost 6 bases and the J segment 5 bases; nucleotides outside the gene matches: 7. CDR3 nucleotides: TGCAGCGTCCCACAGGGGGCGGATGAGACCCAGTACTTC. Protein sequence: CSVPQGADETQYF.

With regard to this clone: Other DNA sequences from this sample encode an identical CDR3 as well. The chain joins TRBV5-4 to TRBJ2-7; D is unresolved. CDR1 SGHNT and CDR2 YYREEE come from the germline V gene (reference sequence). V lost 0 bases to trimming and J lost 3 bases, with 7 bases between them. The CDR3 spans 13 residues. As DNA, the CDR3 is TGTGCCAGCAGCTTGGGCGGCCGCTACGAGCAGTACTTC. It translates to CASSLGGRYEQYF.

This chain connects TRBV11-3 to TRBJ2-1; either TRBD1 or TRBD2 may supply D (6 bases each). Germline V lookup: CDR1 SGHNT, CDR2 YENEEA. This CDR3 spans 15 amino acids. The germline V and J ends were trimmed by 3 bases and 9 bases, with 18 bases remaining between them. CDR3 nucleotide sequence: TGTGCCAGCAGCTTGAGTAGGGGGGCCGCGGGTGAGCAGTTCTTC. Encoded protein: CASSLSRGAAGEQFF.